This T cell receptor beta chain was observed in a study of CD8 T cells in ankylosing spondylitis. Study results and caveats: It appeared that ankylosing spondylitis blood was characterized by a TCR beta motif of several highly homologous variants. Matched ankylosing spondylitis synovial fluid reportedly showed significant enrichment of disease-linked clones. Disease-linked clones were CD8+ and relatively rare in peripheral blood.

The CDR3 consists of 15 residues. Trimming removed 6 bases from V and 4 bases from J; junction bases left unmatched: 6. This clonotype was found many times. Its antigen is currently unknown. With molecular barcodes, quantitative 5'-RACE was used to make the TCR beta libraries. Using its own MiXCR run on the 5' RACE reads, TCRdb lists one record per CDR3 protein. The sample has approximately 140,000 distinct CDR3 sequences; 7% to 10% are singletons. This TCR derives from a male donor with ankylosing spondylitis or in good health (not recorded which). The chain carries TRBV12-3 or TRBV12-4 and TRBJ2-1, with TRBD2 matching over 10 bases. The sequenced sample consisted of blood, either unsorted or a sorted T cell fraction (not recorded which). CDR3 coding DNA: TGTGCCAGCAGCGCCGGGACTAGCGAGTACAATGAGCAGTTCTTC. Amino acids: CASSAGTSEYNEQFF.